Each of the 16 T cell receptor beta chains below was sequenced from the same sample in a study of blood T cell repertoires in COVID-19. The protocol was immunoSEQ multiplex PCR, while the TCRdb copy is restricted to in-frame clones and leaves out a portion. Altogether roughly 280,000 clones are present, around four fifths being singletons, with the ten largest covering around 4%. Sequencing was performed on peripheral blood. Receptors were obtained from a man aged 60 to 75 with acute or convalescent COVID-19.

The chain carries TRBV19 and TRBJ1-2; D may be TRBD1 (6 bases). There are 16 residues in the CDR3. The germline gives CDR1 LNHDA, CDR2 SQIVND (reference sequence). Trimming pared 2 bases from V and 4 bases from J, leaving 17 bases between. CDR3 sequence: CASSISSRGDGYGYTF. CDR3 coding DNA: TGTGCCAGTAGTATATCCTCCAGGGGAGATGGCTATGGCTACACCTTC.

The genes are TRBV18 and TRBJ2-1; 7 bases match TRBD2. The germline V gene encodes CDR1 KGHSH and CDR2 LQKENI. The CDR3 is 15 residues long. The J segment lost 6 bases and the V segment lost 6 bases, leaving 11 bases of the junction unmatched. CDR3 sequence: CASSGATSRSNEQFF. The CDR3 nucleotides read TGTGCCAGCTCGGGAGCGACTAGCCGTTCCAATGAGCAGTTCTTC.

The chain uses TRBV19 and TRBJ1-1; tentative D call: TRBD1 (5 bases). V was shortened by 5 bases and J by 2 bases, with 12 bases between the two germline ends. The CDR3 has 14 amino acids. Germline-derived CDR1 and CDR2 are LNHDA and SQIVND (reference sequence). The CDR3 nucleotides are TGTGCCAGTAGTTATGTACAGGTAAACACTGAAGCTTTCTTT. Protein sequence: CASSYVQVNTEAFF.

This chain links TRBV5-8 with TRBJ1-5; 7 bases fit TRBD1. CDR1 is SGHTS and CDR2 is YDEGEE in the germline V gene. The CDR3 has 15 amino acids. Losses at the gene ends were 4 bases for V and 4 bases for J; bases not matched to a gene: 8. In nucleotides, the CDR3 is TGTGCCAGCAGCAAATTGGGACAGCCTAATCAGCCCCAGCATTTT. Encoded protein: CASSKLGQPNQPQHF.

This clone has only a few counts. V usage is TRBV30 and J usage is TRBJ1-5, with TRBD1 matching 11 bases. This CDR3 has 16 residues. Losses at the gene ends were 3 bases for V and 6 bases for J; bases not matched to a gene: 10. Per the germline V gene, CDR1 is GTSNPN and CDR2 is SVGIG (reference sequence). CDR3: CAWRMGGQGAFQPQHF. CDR3 nucleotide sequence: TGTGCCTGGAGGATGGGCGGACAGGGGGCATTTCAGCCCCAGCATTTT.

V and J are TRBV12-5 and TRBJ2-5, with D hard to call. The V gene lost 0 bases and the J gene lost 2 bases, with 10 bases spanning the gap. Per the germline V gene, CDR1 is LGHNT and CDR2 is FRNRAP. The CDR3 consists of 15 residues. CDR3 bases: TGTGCTAGTGGTTTGGTAGAGGATGGGCAAGAGACCCAGTACTTC. Protein product: CASGLVEDGQETQYF.

The V gene is TRBV3-1 (or the pseudogene TRBV3-2), the J gene TRBJ1-6; D is uncertain. Trimming removed 6 bases at V and 8 bases at J, with 11 bases between. This CDR3 is built from 13 residues. Germline V gene lookup returns CDR1 LGHDT and CDR2 YNNKEL (reference sequence). Written as DNA, the CDR3 is TGTGCCAGCAGGGTCGGCGGCCATTCACCCCTCCACTTT. This sequence encodes CASRVGGHSPLHF.

The rearrangement links TRBV19 to TRBJ2-2, with 7 bases aligning to TRBD2. The CDR3 runs to 18 residues. The germline CDR1 and CDR2 sequences are LNHDA and SQIVND (reference sequence). Unmatched junction bases numbered 11, after V lost 4 bases and J lost 0 bases. CDR3 sequence: CASSKSPPGGTNTGELFF. Here the CDR3 DNA reads TGTGCCAGTAGTAAAAGTCCTCCCGGGGGGACGAACACCGGGGAGCTGTTTTTT.

The genes are TRBV29-1 and TRBJ1-2; no definite D call. The CDR3 covers 13 residues. The germline gives CDR1 SQVTM, CDR2 ANQGSEA. Trimming took 0 bases from V and 3 from J, leaving 8 bases between them. The CDR3 here is CSVEDPRYYGYTF. The CDR3 nucleotides are TGCAGCGTTGAAGATCCGCGGTACTATGGCTACACCTTC.

CDR3 amino acids: CASSFGQAHRWTEAFF. The CDR3 DNA sequence: TGTGCCAGCAGCTTCGGACAGGCCCATCGGTGGACTGAAGCTTTCTTT. The chain recombines TRBV5-6 with TRBJ1-1; 7 nucleotides line up with TRBD1. The CDR3 totals 16 residues. Trimming cost V 2 bases and J 5 bases; bases outside gene matches: 12. CDR1 is SGHDT, CDR2 YYEEEE, per germline.

The V gene is TRBV29-1, the J gene TRBJ1-2; 8 positions agree with TRBD1. The CDR3 is 17 residues long. CDR1 and CDR2 from the germline V gene are SQVTM and ANQGSEA. The V segment lost 0 bases and the J segment 5 bases; nucleotides outside the gene matches: 14. CDR3 DNA sequence: TGCAGCGTTGAAGATCTATTTGGGGCAGGGGGCGCGTATGGCTACACCTTC. Its protein product is CSVEDLFGAGGAYGYTF.

The chain employs TRBV5-1 and TRBJ2-1; TRBD2 agrees at 14 bases. The CDR3 loop spans 16 amino acids. The trim removed 4 bases at V and 10 bases at J, leaving 10 bases unmatched. The germline V gene encodes CDR1 SGHRS and CDR2 YFSETQ. The CDR3 protein is CASSAPGLAGVGEQFF. CDR3 sequence (DNA): TGCGCCAGCAGCGCTCCGGGACTAGCGGGAGTCGGGGAGCAGTTCTTC.

The rearrangement links TRBV7-8 to TRBJ1-2; 8 bases line up with TRBD1. The CDR3 covers 18 residues. The V gene's germline CDR1 is SGHVS and CDR2 FQNEAQ. With 0 bases clipped from V and 4 bases from J, the junction kept 13 bases outside the gene matches. This CDR3 reads CASSLAQPSGTGTYGYTF. In DNA, the CDR3 is TGTGCCAGCAGCTTAGCACAACCCTCAGGGACAGGAACCTATGGCTACACCTTC.

This chain connects TRBV6-4 to TRBJ1-2; D unclear. The CDR3 is 14 residues long. V was cut by 0 bases and J by 2 bases, with 7 bases left in between. Germline CDR1 reads MRHNA; CDR2 reads SNTAGT. The CDR3: CASSDSTGNYGYTF. DNA of the CDR3: TGTGCCAGCAGTGACTCGACGGGGAACTATGGCTACACCTTC.

The rearrangement joins TRBV4-3 to TRBJ2-1, with TRBD2 as a possible D gene (5 bases). The germline gives CDR1 LGHNA, CDR2 YSLEER. V was cut by 6 bases and J by 5 bases, with 17 bases left in between. The CDR3 consists of 15 residues. The CDR3 loop is CASSLGGGWDNEQFF. CDR3 DNA: TGCGCCAGCAGTCTAGGCGGCGGGTGGGACAATGAGCAGTTCTTC.

This chain uses TRBV19 with TRBJ2-5; possibly TRBD2 for D (6 bases). CDR1 is LNHDA, CDR2 SQIVND, per germline (reference sequence). V was cut by 10 bases and J by 4 bases, with 13 bases left in between. CDR3 length: 12 amino acids. Written as DNA, the CDR3 is TGTGCCACCGACGGAGGGGCAGAGACCCAGTACTTC. Its translation is CATDGGAETQYF.